This TCR beta chain was recovered during a study of blood T cells in healthy people across ages. Germline V CDR1 and CDR2: SGHTA, FQGNSA. The CDR3 has 16 amino acids. This clonotype was seen only a few times. Sequence at one end of the junction differs from germline and may be a read error. Through a sample-barcoded 5' primer and a J-beta primer mix, a second PCR was run for roughly 6 to 12 cycles. TCRdb reprocessed the 5' RACE reads via MiXCR and lists one record per CDR3 protein. The repertoire includes 500,000 to 600,000 distinct CDR3 sequences, 25% to 30% of them detected once, and 15% to 20% sits in the top ten.

The source material was blood. The receptor was isolated from an older woman in good health. The chain links TRBV7-2 to TRBJ2-1, with 7 bases identical to TRBD1. The J call may not be correct, given that the DNA end is closer to TRBJ2-7. The CDR3 is CASSFSATGLTHEQYF. Written as DNA, the CDR3 is TGCGCCAGCAGCTTTTCCGCGACAGGGTTGACCCACGAGCAGTACTTC.